Following are 26 T cell receptor beta chains from one sample sequenced in a study of early T cells in non-severe SARS-CoV-2 infection. TCRdb reanalysed the 5' RACE reads using MiXCR and keeps one entry per CDR3 protein. Among tens of thousands of distinct CDR3 sequences listed, around 13% were seen once. The sequencing sample was made of whole blood. The source of these receptors is an adult who was a healthcare worker with PCR-confirmed SARS-CoV-2 infection or an uninfected control (not recorded which).

This clonotype came up many times. This chain joins TRBV9 and TRBJ2-1; maybe TRBD2 (5 bases). Germline V CDR1 and CDR2: SGDLS, YYNGEE. The V gene lost 3 bases and the J gene lost 4 bases, with 17 bases spanning the gap. CDR3 size: 16 residues. The CDR3 region is CASSETSGGSYNEQFF. DNA of the CDR3: TGTGCCAGCAGCGAGACAAGTGGAGGATCATACAATGAGCAGTTCTTC.

This clonotype was found many times. The chain links TRBV4-1 to TRBJ1-4; D remains unclear. V lost 0 bases and J lost 7, with 12 bases in between. CDR1 is MGHRA and CDR2 is YSYEKL in the germline V gene. This CDR3 spans 15 amino acids. CDR3 residues: CASSQEGRVGEKLFF. DNA for the CDR3: TGCGCCAGCAGCCAAGAAGGGAGGGTGGGTGAAAAACTGTTTTTT.

The J gene is TRBJ2-1, the V gene TRBV9, with TRBD1 matching over 9 bases. Germline V gene lookup returns CDR1 SGDLS and CDR2 YYNGEE. The CDR3 loop spans 15 amino acids. V trimming: 5 bases; J trimming: 4 bases; junction bases outside the gene matches: 7. In nucleotides, the CDR3 is TGTGCCAGCAGGAGGGGACAGGGAGTTTACAATGAGCAGTTCTTC. This codes for CASRRGQGVYNEQFF.

This clonotype has at least ten counts. This chain links TRBV7-2 with TRBJ1-5, with 8 bases identical to TRBD1. There are 15 residues in the CDR3. With V trimmed by 4 bases and J by 1 base, 3 bases remained unmatched. Germline lookup yields CDR1 SGHTA and CDR2 FQGNSA. CDR3 DNA sequence: TGTGCCAGCAGCTCCGACAGGGGAAGCAATCAGCCCCAGCATTTT. Translating gives CASSSDRGSNQPQHF.

This clonotype was detected ten times or more. The V call is TRBV5-1, the J call TRBJ2-1, with 13 bases identical to TRBD2. The trim removed 4 bases at V and 7 bases at J, leaving 5 bases unmatched. The germline V gene encodes CDR1 SGHRS and CDR2 YFSETQ. The CDR3 consists of 15 residues. CDR3 in DNA: TGCGCCAGCAGCCCAGGACTAGCGGGAGAGAATGAGCAGTTCTTC. It encodes CASSPGLAGENEQFF.

This clonotype was counted many times. The chain links TRBV7-8 to TRBJ2-1; 7 bases fit TRBD2. Germline CDR1 SGHVS, CDR2 FQNEAQ. The ends lost 1 base at V and 2 bases at J; junction bases unmatched: 14. The CDR3 covers 19 residues. The CDR3 reads CASSLGLAAIQSTYNEQFF. The DNA for the CDR3 is TGTGCCAGCAGCTTAGGACTAGCAGCCATTCAAAGCACCTACAATGAGCAGTTCTTC.

The chain is built from TRBV5-4 and TRBJ1-2; 11 bases line up with TRBD1. Losses at the gene ends were 5 bases for V and 3 bases for J; bases not matched to a gene: 9. CDR3 length: 16 residues. Germline V gene sequence: CDR1 SGHNT, CDR2 YYREEE (reference sequence). The CDR3 is CASSPGTGGYHYGYTF. The CDR3 coding sequence is TGTGCCAGCAGTCCCGGGACAGGGGGTTATCACTATGGCTACACCTTC.

This clonotype came up a few times. J is TRBJ2-6 and V is TRBV6-1; D is unclear. V was cut by 3 bases and J by 8 bases, with 11 bases left in between. The CDR3 sequence is 14 residues long. Looked up from germline, CDR1 is MNHNS and CDR2 is SASEGT. The CDR3 sequence is CASSDRVVTNVLTF. Here the CDR3 DNA reads TGTGCCAGCAGTGACCGGGTCGTTACCAACGTCCTGACTTTC.

This clonotype was detected ten times or more. This sequence joins TRBV20-1 and TRBJ1-1; TRBD1 agrees at 7 bases. CDR1 is DFQATT and CDR2 is SNEGSKA in the germline V gene (reference sequence). V was clipped by 7 bases and J by 5 bases; unmatched bases: 7. This CDR3 region has 12 residues. The CDR3 reads CSGELQGTEAFF. The CDR3 DNA reads TGCAGTGGGGAACTACAGGGGACTGAAGCTTTCTTT.

This clonotype was seen once. A read error may produce the germline difference seen at one junction end. This chain links TRBV3-1 with TRBJ2-5; D is perhaps TRBD1 (5 bases). Per germline, CDR1 LGHDT and CDR2 YNNKEL (reference sequence). The CDR3 sequence is 15 residues long. The CDR3 spells CASSQDMATARTRYF. In DNA, the CDR3 is TGTGCCAGCAGCCAAGATATGGCGACAGCAAGGACCCGGTACTTC.

This clonotype was picked up many times. This chain connects TRBV12-3 or TRBV12-4 to TRBJ2-1; 7 nucleotides agree with TRBD1. The ends lost 6 bases at V and 6 bases at J; junction bases unmatched: 11. This CDR3 region has 15 residues. The CDR3 DNA reads TGTGCCAGCAGAAGGGGGACAGCTCACCTCAATGAGCAGTTCTTC. Translation: CASRRGTAHLNEQFF.

The V and J genes are TRBV5-1 and TRBJ2-1; D uncertain. The CDR3 is 15 amino acids. Trimming shortened V by 0 bases and J by 2 bases, and 9 bases separated the two germline ends. Per germline, CDR1 SGHRS and CDR2 YFSETQ. CDR3 sequence: CASSLGPIAYNEQFF. The CDR3 region has the DNA TGCGCCAGCAGCTTGGGGCCTATAGCCTACAATGAGCAGTTCTTC.

This clonotype came up a few times. This chain uses TRBV7-2 with TRBJ2-4, with 8 bases identical to TRBD1. J was trimmed by 2 bases and V by 4 bases; bases with no gene match: 4. CDR1 and CDR2 (germline): SGHTA, FQGNSA. The CDR3 spans 15 residues. The CDR3 region has the DNA TGTGCCAGCAGCTCCAGGGACAGGACCAAAAACATTCAGTACTTC. Protein: CASSSRDRTKNIQYF.

This chain connects TRBV6-2 or TRBV6-3 to TRBJ2-1; TRBD2 agrees at 8 bases. The germline V gene encodes CDR1 MNHEY and CDR2 SVGEGT. The CDR3 totals 15 residues. V lost 10 bases and J lost 6; bases outside the gene matches: 14. This CDR3 is CATTKSGSNANEQFF. Written as DNA, the CDR3 is TGTGCCACCACGAAAAGCGGGAGTAACGCCAATGAGCAGTTCTTC.

This chain connects TRBV3-1 to TRBJ2-1; D is uncertain. CDR3 length: 16 residues. V was trimmed by 1 base and J by 0 bases, leaving 10 bases between them. Per the germline V gene, CDR1 is LGHDT and CDR2 is YNNKEL (reference sequence). This chain's CDR3 is CASSQGASSSYNEQFF. The CDR3 nucleotides are TGTGCCAGCAGCCAAGGAGCCTCGAGCTCCTACAATGAGCAGTTCTTC.

This clonotype was recorded many times. The rearrangement links TRBV4-1 to TRBJ2-1; no clear D gene. The CDR3 sequence is 14 residues long. With 0 bases removed from V and 9 bases from J, the gap between germline ends came to 12 bases. Germline loops: CDR1 MGHRA, CDR2 YSYEKL. CDR3 loop: CASSQDLPLGEQFF. The CDR3 DNA is TGCGCCAGCAGCCAAGATCTGCCGCTTGGTGAGCAGTTCTTC.

The chain recombines TRBV20-1 with TRBJ2-7, with D perhaps assigned TRBD1 or TRBD2 (5 bases each). The ends were cut back, 5 bases at V and 5 bases at J, with 13 bases in the middle. Germline-derived CDR1 and CDR2 are DFQATT and SNEGSKA (reference sequence). This CDR3 is 12 amino acids long. For the CDR3, the DNA is TGCAGTGCTGGGGGTTTGTTCCACGAGCAGTACTTC. As protein: CSAGGLFHEQYF.

The chain has TRBV29-1 and TRBJ2-4; perhaps TRBD1 as D (5 bases). CDR1 and CDR2 (germline): SQVTM, ANQGSEA. Trimming left V 1 base short and J 8 bases short, with 9 bases between. This CDR3 is 12 amino acids long. CDR3 residues: CSVEGGGDIQYF. DNA for the CDR3: TGCAGCGTTGAAGGGGGCGGCGACATTCAGTACTTC.

In its sample, this clonotype was seen a few times. The CDR3 region has the DNA TGTGCCAGCAGTCCCAGGATCCGGAACACTGAAGCTTTCTTT. Protein: CASSPRIRNTEAFF. The chain recombines TRBV28 with TRBJ1-1; no definite D call. V lost 5 bases and J lost 1, with 11 bases in between. The CDR3 is 14 amino acids. Per germline, CDR1 MDHEN and CDR2 SYDVKM.

This clonotype has ten or more counts. The gene calls are TRBV2 and TRBJ1-1; D is undetermined. Germline V gives CDR1 SNHLY, CDR2 FYNNEI. CDR3 size: 13 residues. V shed 2 bases and J shed 1 base, with 5 bases lying between them. This chain's CDR3 is CASSEQANTEAFF. CDR3 bases: TGTGCCAGCAGTGAACAGGCGAACACTGAAGCTTTCTTT.

The genes are TRBV7-6 and TRBJ2-7; possibly TRBD1 for D (6 bases). The germline V gene encodes CDR1 SGHVS and CDR2 FNYEAQ. This CDR3 is 14 amino acids long. Deletions cut 3 bases from V and 5 bases from J, with 14 bases between. The CDR3 sequence: CASSLTGRVDEQYF. Written as DNA, the CDR3 is TGTGCCAGCAGCTTGACAGGCCGGGTCGACGAGCAGTACTTC.

This clonotype occurred a few times. The CDR3 nucleotides are TGTGCCAGCAGCTTACAGGGGGCGGGAAACATTCAGTACTTC. Protein: CASSLQGAGNIQYF. This chain uses TRBV7-2 with TRBJ2-4; 8 bases are shared with TRBD1. The CDR3 has 14 residues. Germline assignment: CDR1 SGHTA and CDR2 FQGNSA. V was pared by 2 bases and J by 6 bases, with 3 bases of the junction left unmatched.

The CDR3 DNA is TGTGCCACCTCAGCTTATTCCTCCCTTAATGAGCAGTTCTTC. Translation: CATSAYSSLNEQFF. V and J are TRBV7-8 and TRBJ2-1; D is uncertain. In germline, CDR1 is SGHVS, CDR2 FQNEAQ. V lost 10 bases to trimming and J lost 7 bases, with 20 bases between them. The CDR3 totals 14 residues.

This clonotype was observed a handful of times. The CDR3 DNA follows: TGTGCCAGCAGCCCAAAAAGGGACAGGGTCACCCGAGGAGACATTCAGTACTTC. Encoded protein: CASSPKRDRVTRGDIQYF. The rearrangement joins TRBV6-1 to TRBJ2-4, with 9 bases fitting TRBD1. After removal of 6 bases from V and 8 bases from J, the junction contained 20 bases not matched to a gene. Germline CDR1 reads MNHNS; CDR2 reads SASEGT. The CDR3 totals 18 residues.

There are a few counts of this clonotype. This sequence joins TRBV29-1 and TRBJ1-2; weak D call: TRBD1 (6 bases). This CDR3 is 11 amino acids long. Between the trimmed V and J ends, which lost 6 bases and 3 bases, there was a span of 8 bases. CDR1 and CDR2 (germline): SQVTM, ANQGSEA. CDR3 protein: CSVGAHYGYTF. The CDR3 DNA reads TGCAGCGTGGGGGCGCACTATGGCTACACCTTC.

V usage is TRBV7-2 and J usage is TRBJ2-7; 7 bases fit TRBD2. This CDR3 contains 15 residues. Germline trimming cut 4 bases from V and 3 bases from J; bases unmatched to any gene: 9. Per the germline V gene, CDR1 is SGHTA and CDR2 is FQGNSA. CDR3 protein: CASSSIPGTIYEQYF. The CDR3, as DNA: TGTGCCAGCAGCTCCATTCCCGGGACTATCTACGAGCAGTACTTC.